Below, 19 T cell receptor beta chains from the same sample are listed, as sequenced in a study of T cell repertoires in cytomegalovirus infection. TCRdb redid the calling of the reads with MiXCR, one entry per CDR3 protein. Among some 160,000 distinct CDR3 sequences listed, more than 15% were seen once. Sequencing was done on a sample of CD8+ T cells from PBMCs. These receptors originate from a human donor in good health (CMV status not recorded). Some clones in this sample may be carry-over from other donors' samples.

This sequence joins TRBV12-3 or TRBV12-4 and TRBJ2-1; no definite D call. This CDR3 is 14 amino acids long. CDR3 sequence reads: CVNSYDSNHNEQFF. Written as DNA, the CDR3 is TGTGTCAACAGTTACGACTCAAACCACAATGAGCAGTTCTTC.

This chain links TRBV7-4 with TRBJ1-1, with D perhaps TRBD1 (6 bases). With 4 bases removed from V and 0 bases from J, the gap between germline ends came to 12 bases. Per germline, CDR1 SGHVT and CDR2 SQSDAQ. The CDR3 length is 15 residues. For the CDR3, the DNA is TGTGCCAGCAGCTCCCGACGGGGGCTGAACACTGAAGCTTTCTTT. It translates to CASSSRRGLNTEAFF.

This clonotype occurred once. A read error is possible here, since a much larger clone lies one base away. This sequence joins TRBV7-2 and TRBJ2-1; TRBD2 agrees at 7 bases. Germline CDR1 SGHTA, CDR2 FQGNSA. The CDR3 length is 15 residues. The CDR3 region has the DNA TGTGTCAGCAGCTCTAAAGGACTAGAGTACAATGAGCAGTTCTTC. This sequence encodes CVSSSKGLEYNEQFF.

This clonotype was seen at least ten times. The V and J genes are TRBV7-2 and TRBJ1-3; D uncertain. Between the trimmed V and J ends, which lost 4 bases and 3 bases, there was a span of 7 bases. The CDR3 is made up of 13 amino acids. Germline V gene sequence: CDR1 SGHTA, CDR2 FQGNSA. The CDR3 region is CASSSYLGNTIYF. The DNA for the CDR3 is TGTGCCAGCAGCTCCTACCTTGGAAACACCATATATTTT.

The table lists this clonotype with a few counts. The chain carries TRBV7-3 and TRBJ2-7; D might be TRBD2 (7 bases). Looked up from germline, CDR1 is SGHTA and CDR2 is FQGTGA. V gave up 2 bases and J gave up 3 bases, with 14 bases separating them. The CDR3 length is 15 residues. CDR3 bases: TGTGCCAGCAGCTTAGAGGGGGGGAGGTACTACGAGCAGTACTTC. This encodes CASSLEGGRYYEQYF.

The chain combines TRBV7-6 with TRBJ2-1; D gene uncertain. The V end lost 4 bases, the J end lost 6 bases, and 4 bases lay between the germline ends. The CDR3 is 11 residues long. The V gene's germline CDR1 is SGHVS and CDR2 FNYEAQ. The CDR3 region is CASSSTNEQFF. In DNA form, the CDR3 reads TGTGCCAGCAGCTCGACCAATGAGCAGTTCTTC.

This clonotype was counted at least ten times. This chain connects TRBV7-2 to TRBJ2-2, with 7 bases aligning to TRBD2. CDR3 length equals 14 residues. J lost 1 base, V lost 5 bases, and 1 base had no gene match. Germline lookup yields CDR1 SGHTA and CDR2 FQGNSA. CDR3 in amino acids: CASSERGNTGELFF. DNA for the CDR3: TGTGCCAGCAGCGAGCGGGGGAACACCGGGGAGCTGTTTTTT.

The chain couples TRBV14 to TRBJ1-2, with D unclear. V lost 5 bases, J lost 10 bases, and 14 bases lay in between. This CDR3 contains 12 residues. Germline-derived CDR1 and CDR2 are SGHDN and FVKESK. The CDR3 is CASSAGSVDYTF. DNA for the CDR3: TGTGCCAGCAGCGCCGGGTCTGTGGACTACACCTTC.

The genes are TRBV29-1 and TRBJ2-2; weak D call: TRBD2 (5 bases). In germline, CDR1 is SQVTM, CDR2 ANQGSEA. The CDR3 has 14 residues. The ends were cut back, 4 bases at V and 1 base at J, with 10 bases in the middle. DNA of the CDR3: TGCAGCGTTGTGGAGGCCAGGAACACCGGGGAGCTGTTTTTT. This codes for CSVVEARNTGELFF.

The chain combines TRBV7-2 with TRBJ2-7, with D perhaps matching TRBD1 (6 bases). The CDR3 is made up of 15 amino acids. V was trimmed by 0 bases and J by 2 bases, leaving 11 bases between them. Per the germline V gene, CDR1 is SGHTA and CDR2 is FQGNSA. The DNA of the CDR3 is TGTGCCAGCAGCTTAGCCCCAGGGGCAACCTACGAGCAGTACTTC. It encodes CASSLAPGATYEQYF.

This clonotype was counted a few times. The chain carries TRBV10-3 and TRBJ2-7; D unresolved. Germline V gene data show CDR1 as ENHRY and CDR2 as SYGVKD. The length of the CDR3 is 14 residues. V shed 0 bases and J shed 4 bases, with 10 bases lying between them. CDR3 sequence (DNA): TGTGCCATCAGTGAGTCGGGCGGAATTTACGAGCAGTACTTC. It specifies CAISESGGIYEQYF.

This clonotype was counted a few times. The V and J genes are TRBV7-8 and TRBJ1-1, with D unclear. The CDR3 contains 12 residues. Germline values: CDR1 SGHVS, CDR2 FQNEAQ. The V gene lost 2 bases and the J gene lost 7 bases, with 8 bases spanning the gap. CDR3 nucleotides: TGTGCCAGCAGCTTAATGGGAGTTGAAGCTTTCTTT. Translated: CASSLMGVEAFF.

V is TRBV28 and J is TRBJ2-7; D uncertain. Trimming removed 3 bases at V and 4 bases at J, with 13 bases between. CDR1 is MDHEN and CDR2 is SYDVKM in the germline V gene. The CDR3 is made up of 14 amino acids. Here the CDR3 reads CASSLRRRVYEQYF. CDR3 nucleotides: TGTGCCAGCAGTTTGAGGCGAAGGGTTTACGAGCAGTACTTC.

Only a few counts were recorded for this clonotype. The gene calls are TRBV11-2 and TRBJ2-2, with D unresolved. V was cut by 3 bases and J by 0 bases, with 14 bases left in between. This CDR3 has 17 residues. Germline V gene sequence: CDR1 SGHAT, CDR2 FQNNGV. Here the CDR3 reads CASSFPKHETNTGELFF. The CDR3 nucleotides read TGTGCCAGCAGCTTCCCTAAGCACGAGACGAACACCGGGGAGCTGTTTTTT.

The chain is built from TRBV19 and TRBJ2-7, with 10 bases fitting TRBD1. V lost 5 bases, J lost 6 bases, and 7 bases stayed unmatched. There are 14 residues in the CDR3. Per germline, CDR1 LNHDA and CDR2 SQIVND (reference sequence). The CDR3 sequence is CASSPRQGAGEQYF. CDR3 DNA sequence: TGTGCCAGTAGTCCAAGACAGGGGGCAGGCGAGCAGTACTTC.

The chain is built from TRBV9 and TRBJ2-6; D tentatively fits TRBD1 or TRBD2 (5 bases each). Looked up from germline, CDR1 is SGDLS and CDR2 is YYNGEE. Trimming stripped 4 bases from V and 1 base from J, with 18 bases between. The CDR3 runs 18 residues. Written as DNA, the CDR3 is TGTGCCAGCAGCCCCCACGGGGACGGTGTTTCTGGGGCCAACGTCCTGACTTTC. Translating gives CASSPHGDGVSGANVLTF.

This clonotype was picked up a small number of times. The chain is built from TRBV20-1 and TRBJ2-7, with D tentatively TRBD1 (5 bases). There are 13 residues in the CDR3. V was clipped by 0 bases and J by 5 bases, with 11 bases between them. Germline-derived CDR1 and CDR2 are DFQATT and SNEGSKA (reference sequence). In DNA form, the CDR3 reads TGCAGTGCTAGAGATGGGCAGGGAAACGAGCAGTACTTC. This sequence encodes CSARDGQGNEQYF.

The chain has TRBV28 and TRBJ2-7; tentatively, D is TRBD1 (6 bases). CDR1 is MDHEN and CDR2 is SYDVKM in the germline V gene. CDR3 length: 15 amino acids. V was trimmed by 2 bases and J by 0 bases, leaving 11 bases between them. The CDR3 protein is CASSLTGTFSYEQYF. In nucleotides, the CDR3 is TGTGCCAGCAGTTTAACCGGGACATTCTCCTACGAGCAGTACTTC.

The chain joins TRBV7-2 to TRBJ2-1; 12 positions agree with TRBD2. The germline CDR1 and CDR2 sequences are SGHTA and FQGNSA. The trim removed 4 bases at V and 2 bases at J, leaving 3 bases unmatched. The CDR3 consists of 16 residues. The CDR3 sequence is CASSSRLAGAYNEQFF. The CDR3 coding sequence is TGTGCCAGCAGCTCCCGACTAGCGGGGGCCTACAATGAGCAGTTCTTC.